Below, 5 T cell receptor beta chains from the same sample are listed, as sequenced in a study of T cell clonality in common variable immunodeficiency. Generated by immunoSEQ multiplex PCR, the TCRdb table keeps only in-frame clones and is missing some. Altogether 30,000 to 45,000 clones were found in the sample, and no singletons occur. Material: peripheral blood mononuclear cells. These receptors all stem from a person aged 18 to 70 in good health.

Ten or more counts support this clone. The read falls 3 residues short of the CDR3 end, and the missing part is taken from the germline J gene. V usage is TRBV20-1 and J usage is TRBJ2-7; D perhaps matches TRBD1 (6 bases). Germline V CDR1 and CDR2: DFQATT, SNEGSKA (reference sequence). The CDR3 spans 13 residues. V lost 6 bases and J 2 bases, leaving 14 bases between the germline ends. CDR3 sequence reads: CSAPGHETYEQYF. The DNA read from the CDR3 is TGCAGTGCCCCGGGACACGAGACCTACGAG.

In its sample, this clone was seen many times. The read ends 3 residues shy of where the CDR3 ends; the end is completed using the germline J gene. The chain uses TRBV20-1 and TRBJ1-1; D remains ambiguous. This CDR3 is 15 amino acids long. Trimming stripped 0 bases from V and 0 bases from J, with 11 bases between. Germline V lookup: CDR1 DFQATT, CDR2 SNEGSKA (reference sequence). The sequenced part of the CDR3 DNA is TGCAGTGCTAGAGAACCACAGACCATGAACACTGAA. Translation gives CSAREPQTMNTE. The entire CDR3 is CSAREPQTMNTEAFF.

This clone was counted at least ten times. CDR3: CASSRQGRLQETQYF. Partial CDR3 DNA: TGTGCCAGCAGTCGACAGGGTAGGCTGCAAGAGACC. The chain employs TRBV2 and TRBJ2-5, with TRBD1 matching 7 bases. The read comes to an end 3 residues before the CDR3 does, leaving the germline J gene to fill in the end. This CDR3 comprises 15 residues. The V and J ends lost 5 bases and 2 bases, in that order; junction bases with no gene match: 8. The germline V gene has CDR1 SNHLY and CDR2 FYNNEI.

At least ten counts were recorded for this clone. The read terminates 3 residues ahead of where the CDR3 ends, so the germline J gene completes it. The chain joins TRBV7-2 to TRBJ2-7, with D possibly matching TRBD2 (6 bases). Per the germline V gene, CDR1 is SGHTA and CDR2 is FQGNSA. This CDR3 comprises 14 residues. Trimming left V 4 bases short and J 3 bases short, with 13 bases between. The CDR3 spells CASSWGLSFYEQYF. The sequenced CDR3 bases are TGTGCCAGCAGCTGGGGACTGTCCTTCTACGAG.

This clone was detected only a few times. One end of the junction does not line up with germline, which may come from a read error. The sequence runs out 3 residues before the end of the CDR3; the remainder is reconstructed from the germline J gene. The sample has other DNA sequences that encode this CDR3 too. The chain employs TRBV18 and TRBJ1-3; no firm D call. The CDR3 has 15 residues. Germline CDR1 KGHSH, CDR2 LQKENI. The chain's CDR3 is CASSPPSIAANTIYF. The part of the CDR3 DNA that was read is TGTGCCAGCTCACCACCGAGTATCGCGGCAAACACG.